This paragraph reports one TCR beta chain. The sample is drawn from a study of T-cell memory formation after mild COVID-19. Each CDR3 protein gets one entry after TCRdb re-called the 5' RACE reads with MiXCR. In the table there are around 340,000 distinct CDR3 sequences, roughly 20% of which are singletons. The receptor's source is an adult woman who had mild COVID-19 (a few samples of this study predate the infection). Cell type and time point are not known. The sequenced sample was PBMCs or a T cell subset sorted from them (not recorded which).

CDR3 region: CSGSDGSNQPQHF. CDR3 in DNA: TGCAGCGGGTCGGACGGGAGCAATCAGCCCCAGCATTTT. The gene calls are TRBV29-1 and TRBJ1-5; D gene ambiguous. The V end lost 7 bases, the J end lost 1 base, and 11 bases lay between the germline ends. Germline V lookup: CDR1 SQVTM, CDR2 ANQGSEA. The CDR3 covers 13 residues.